The 2 T cell receptor beta chains below were found in one sample sequenced in a study of T cells in narcolepsy. TCRdb's table, derived via immunoSEQ multiplex PCR, lists solely in-frame clones and lacks some. Counted here are some 29,000 clones, about 90% occurring once; the ten biggest clones make up under 1%. The material sequenced was memory (CD45RA-) CD4+ T cells from blood. All receptors derive from a human donor in good health.

The chain is built from TRBV7-6 and TRBJ1-5; D is uncertain. Germline lookup yields CDR1 SGHVS and CDR2 FNYEAQ. The V end lost 0 bases, the J end lost 6 bases, and 12 bases lay between the germline ends. CDR3 size: 15 residues. The CDR3 protein is CASSLAEGVGQPQHF. CDR3 nucleotides: TGTGCCAGCAGCTTAGCTGAGGGAGTAGGTCAGCCCCAGCATTTT.

The rearrangement uses TRBV5-5 and TRBJ2-7; D is perhaps TRBD1 (5 bases). Trimming pared 3 bases from V and 4 bases from J, leaving 11 bases between. CDR3 size: 13 residues. Germline CDR1 reads SGHKS; CDR2 reads YYEKEE (reference sequence). The CDR3 region has the DNA TGTGCCAGCAGCTCGGCAGGGTGGTACGAGCAGTACTTC. It translates to CASSSAGWYEQYF.